A selection of T cell receptor beta chains follows, all from one sample in a study of Graves' ophthalmopathy and Graves' hyperthyroidism. Each CDR3 protein is one row after TCRdb ran MiXCR on the multiplex PCR reads. The sample lists 400,000 to 500,000 distinct CDR3 sequences; around 21% were seen once. The sample was peripheral blood. The receptor source for this set is a woman aged 18-35 years with stable Graves' hyperthyroidism. The CDR3 runs from the conserved cysteine through the conserved F or W. The D gene is left open where the match is weak. Clone size, where shown, is once, few, many, or a class for clones that have expanded.

TRBV2	-	many	TRBJ1-1	CASRDRGGSEAFF	TGTGCCAGCAGGGACCGGGGTGGCAGTGAAGCTTTCTTT
TRBV6-4	-	many	TRBJ1-2	CASSLDGGNYGYTF	TGTGCCAGCAGTCTGGACGGAGGAAACTATGGCTACACCTTC
TRBV7-9	TRBD2	many	TRBJ2-5	CASSLALLAGQQETQYF	TGTGCCAGCAGCTTAGCCCTACTAGCGGGGCAACAAGAGACCCAGTACTTC
TRBV30	-	-	TRBJ2-7	CAWRSVGTGEQYF	TGTGCCTGGAGAAGCGTGGGGACGGGAGAGCAGTACTTC
TRBV20-1	-	many	TRBJ1-2	CSASQVWGSYGYTF	TGCAGTGCCTCCCAGGTCTGGGGGAGCTATGGCTACACCTTC
TRBV4-1	-	many	TRBJ1-3	CASSEEGSRRYF	TGCGCCAGCAGCGAAGAAGGATCTCGCAGATATTTT
TRBV6-2/TRBV6-3	TRBD2	many	TRBJ2-7	CASSYTGAGLAGISYEQYF	TGTGCCAGCAGTTACACAGGCGCCGGGCTAGCGGGAATATCCTACGAGCAGTACTTC
TRBV18	-	many	TRBJ1-2	CASSPPEGRTAGYTF	TGTGCCAGCTCACCACCTGAGGGTCGGACGGCTGGCTACACCTTC
TRBV2	-	-	TRBJ2-5	CASSAMEETQYF	TGTGCCAGCAGTGCAATGGAAGAGACCCAGTACTTC
TRBV12-3/TRBV12-4	-	many	TRBJ1-1	CASSFGDMGTEAFF	TGTGCCAGCAGTTTCGGAGACATGGGGACTGAAGCTTTCTTT